The following is a T cell receptor delta chain sequence with its context. The mismatch at residue 10 between this DNA's translation and the TCRdb protein of a much larger clone likely reflects a read error; the protein shown is translated from the DNA. TCRdb reran clone calling via CATT on the multiplex PCR reads. The sample gives about 51,000 delta-chain clones, 1.5% to 2% of which show up once; roughly 24% is in the top ten. The entry originates in a study of γδ T cells in repeated Plasmodium falciparum infection. Gammadelta T cells were flow-sorted from PBMC into Vgamma9/Vdelta2+ and Vdelta2-negative populations for bulk analysis. Germline-derived CDR1 and CDR2 are GEAIGNYY and EKD. The CDR3 sequence is 21 residues long. V gave up 2 bases and J gave up 0 bases; unmatched junction bases: 23.

Sequencing input: gamma-delta T cells from blood. The receptor was derived from a pool of human donors (malaria-infected and uninfected, not separated). The chain couples TRDV2 to TRDJ1, with 7 bases lining up with TRDD3. The CDR3 sequence: CACDKLRGGDASTLYTDKLIF. The CDR3 DNA is TGTGCCTGTGACAAACTGCGTGGGGGAGACGCATCTACCCTGTACACCGATAAACTCATCTTT.